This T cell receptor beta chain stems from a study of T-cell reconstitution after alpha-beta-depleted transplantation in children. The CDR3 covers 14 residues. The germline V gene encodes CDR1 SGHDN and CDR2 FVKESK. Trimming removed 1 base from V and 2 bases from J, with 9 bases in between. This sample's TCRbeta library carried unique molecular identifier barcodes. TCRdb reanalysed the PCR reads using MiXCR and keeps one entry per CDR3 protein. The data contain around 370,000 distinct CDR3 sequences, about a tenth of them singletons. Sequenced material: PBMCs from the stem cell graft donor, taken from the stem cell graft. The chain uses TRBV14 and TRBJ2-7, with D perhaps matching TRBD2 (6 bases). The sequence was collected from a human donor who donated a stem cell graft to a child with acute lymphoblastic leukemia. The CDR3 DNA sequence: TGTGCCAGCAGCCAAGGGGCGGGAACCTACGAGCAGTACTTC. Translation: CASSQGAGTYEQYF.